A single sample gave rise to the 5 T cell receptor beta chains below, sequenced in a study of patients and donors after allogeneic stem cell transplantation. TCRdb reanalysed the RT-PCR reads using MiXCR and keeps one entry per CDR3 protein. The data hold about 200,000 distinct CDR3 sequences, with around 40% observed a single time. The specimen was blood, either unsorted or a sorted T cell fraction (not recorded which). These receptors came from a human donor who was either an allogeneic HSCT recipient or a stem cell or donor lymphocyte infusion donor (not recorded which). It is not recorded whose cells these are; they may come from a transplant donor.

This clonotype showed up just a few times. This sequence joins TRBV15 and TRBJ1-1; D gene unclear. Germline V CDR1 and CDR2: LNHNV, YYDKDF (reference sequence). V lost 3 bases and J 7 bases, leaving 9 bases between the germline ends. CDR3 size: 12 residues. CDR3 nucleotide sequence: TGTGCCACCAGCAGTTCAGGCAGTGAAGCTTTCTTT. It is translated as CATSSSGSEAFF. The full variable domain, rest sourced from reference TRBV15 and TRBJ1-1, is DAMVIQNPRYQVTQFGKPVTLSCSQTLNHNVMYWYQQKSSQAPKLLFHYYDKDFNNEADTPDNFQSRRPNTSFCFLDIRSPGLGDTAMYLCATSSSGSEAFFGQGTRLTVV.

The sample holds a few counts of this clonotype. The chain recombines TRBV7-8 with TRBJ1-4; D may be TRBD1 (5 bases). Trimming pared 5 bases from V and 8 bases from J, leaving 24 bases between. This CDR3 comprises 17 residues. Germline loops: CDR1 SGHVS, CDR2 FQNEAQ. As DNA, the CDR3 is TGTGCCAGCAGCACATCCCTGGGGCGGGGTCGGGTCGAAAAACTGTTTTTT. It codes for CASSTSLGRGRVEKLFF. Variable domain in full (rest from reference TRBV7-8 and TRBJ1-4): GAGVSQSPRYKVAKRGQDVALRCDPISGHVSLFWYQQALGQGPEFLTYFQNEAQLDKSGLPSDRFFAERPEGSVSTLKIQRTQQEDSAVYLCASSTSLGRGRVEKLFFGSGTQLSVL.

V and J are TRBV25-1 and TRBJ2-7; a weak D match, TRBD1 (6 bases). Germline V gives CDR1 MGHDK, CDR2 SYGVNS. The CDR3 has 14 residues. With 3 bases removed from V and 2 bases from J, the gap between germline ends came to 11 bases. In nucleotides, the CDR3 is TGTGCCAGCAGTGAGGGGGACATACCCTACGAGCAGTACTTC. This gives the protein CASSEGDIPYEQYF.

The chain joins TRBV7-9 to TRBJ2-3; 8 nucleotides align to TRBD2. In germline, CDR1 is SEHNR, CDR2 FQNEAQ (reference sequence). CDR3 length: 15 amino acids. The V segment lost 10 bases and the J segment 4 bases; nucleotides outside the gene matches: 13. The CDR3: CATPREGSAADTQYF. In nucleotides, the CDR3 is TGTGCCACCCCTCGGGAGGGCAGTGCGGCAGATACGCAGTATTTT.

The rearrangement joins TRBV6-5 to TRBJ2-3; D unclear. Germline V lookup: CDR1 MNHEY, CDR2 SVGAGI. This CDR3 comprises 14 residues. Trimming pared 8 bases from V and 1 base from J, leaving 13 bases between. CDR3 sequence reads: CASRPSRGTDTQYF. The CDR3 nucleotides are TGTGCCAGCCGGCCCTCCCGGGGCACAGATACGCAGTATTTT.